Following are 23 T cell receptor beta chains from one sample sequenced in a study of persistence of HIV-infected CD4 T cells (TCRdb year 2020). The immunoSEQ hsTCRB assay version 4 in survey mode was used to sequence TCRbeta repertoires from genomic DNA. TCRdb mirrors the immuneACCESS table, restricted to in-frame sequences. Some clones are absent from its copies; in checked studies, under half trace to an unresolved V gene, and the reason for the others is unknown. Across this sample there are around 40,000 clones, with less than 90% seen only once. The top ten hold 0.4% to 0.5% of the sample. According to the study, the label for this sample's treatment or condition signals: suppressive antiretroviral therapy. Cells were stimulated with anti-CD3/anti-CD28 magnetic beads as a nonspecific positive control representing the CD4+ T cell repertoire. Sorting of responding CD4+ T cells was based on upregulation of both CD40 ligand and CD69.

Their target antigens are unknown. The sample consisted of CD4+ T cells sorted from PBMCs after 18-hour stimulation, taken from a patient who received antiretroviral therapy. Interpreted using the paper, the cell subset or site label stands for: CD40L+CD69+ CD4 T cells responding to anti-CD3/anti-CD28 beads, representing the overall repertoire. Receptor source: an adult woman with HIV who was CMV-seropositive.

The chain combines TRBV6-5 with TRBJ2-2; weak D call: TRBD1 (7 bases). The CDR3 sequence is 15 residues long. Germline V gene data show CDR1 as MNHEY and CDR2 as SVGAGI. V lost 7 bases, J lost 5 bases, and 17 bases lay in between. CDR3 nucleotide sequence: TGTGCCAGCAAGCCGGAGGGACAGATAACCGGGGAGCTGTTTTTT. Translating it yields CASKPEGQITGELFF.

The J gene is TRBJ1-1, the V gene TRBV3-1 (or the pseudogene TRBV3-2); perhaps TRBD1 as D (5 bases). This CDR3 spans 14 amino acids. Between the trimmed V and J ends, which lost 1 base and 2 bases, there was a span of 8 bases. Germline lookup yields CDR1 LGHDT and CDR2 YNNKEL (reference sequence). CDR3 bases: TGTGCCAGCAGCCAAGCTGACAGAAACACTGAAGCTTTCTTT. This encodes CASSQADRNTEAFF.

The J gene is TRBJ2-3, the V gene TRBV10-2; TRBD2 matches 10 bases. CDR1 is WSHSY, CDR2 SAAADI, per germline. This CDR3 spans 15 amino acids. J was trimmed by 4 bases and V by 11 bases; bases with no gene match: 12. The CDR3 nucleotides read TGCGCCTCGAGGGAGCGGGGGGGCCTAGCAGATACGCAGTATTTT. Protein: CASRERGGLADTQYF.

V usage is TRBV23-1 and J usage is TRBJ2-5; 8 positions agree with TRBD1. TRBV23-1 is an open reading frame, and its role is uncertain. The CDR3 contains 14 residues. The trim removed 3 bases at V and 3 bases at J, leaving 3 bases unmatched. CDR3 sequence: CASSQTGEKETQYF. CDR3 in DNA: TGCGCCAGCAGTCAGACAGGGGAAAAAGAGACCCAGTACTTC.

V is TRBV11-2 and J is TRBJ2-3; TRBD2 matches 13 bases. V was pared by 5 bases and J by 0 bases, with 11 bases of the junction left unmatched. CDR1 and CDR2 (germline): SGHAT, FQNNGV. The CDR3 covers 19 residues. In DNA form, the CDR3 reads TGTGCCAGCAGCCTAACCACTAGCGGGGGGGCCTTTAGCACAGATACGCAGTATTTT. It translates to CASSLTTSGGAFSTDTQYF. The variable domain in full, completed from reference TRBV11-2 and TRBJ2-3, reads EAGVAQSPRYKIIEKRQSVAFWCNPISGHATLYWYQQILGQGPKLLIQFQNNGVVDDSQLPKDRFSAERLKGVDSTLKIQPAKLEDSAVYLCASSLTTSGGAFSTDTQYFGPGTRLTVL.

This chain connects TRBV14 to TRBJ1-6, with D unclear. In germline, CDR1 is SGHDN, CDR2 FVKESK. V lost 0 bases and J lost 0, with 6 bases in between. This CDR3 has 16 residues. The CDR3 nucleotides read TGTGCCAGCAGCCAAGATACGAGCTCCTATAATTCACCCCTCCACTTT. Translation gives CASSQDTSSYNSPLHF.

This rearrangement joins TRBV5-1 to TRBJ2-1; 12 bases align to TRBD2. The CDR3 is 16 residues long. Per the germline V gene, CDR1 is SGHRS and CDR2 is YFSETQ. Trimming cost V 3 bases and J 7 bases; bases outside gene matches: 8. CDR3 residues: CASSWTSGTSANEQFF. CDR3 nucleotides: TGCGCCAGCAGCTGGACTAGCGGGACCTCGGCGAATGAGCAGTTCTTC.

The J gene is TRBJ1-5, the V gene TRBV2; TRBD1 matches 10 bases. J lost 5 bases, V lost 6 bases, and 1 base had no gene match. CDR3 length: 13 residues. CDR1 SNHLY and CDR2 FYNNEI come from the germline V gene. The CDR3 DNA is TGTGCCAGCAGGGGGACAGGGGATCAGCCCCAGCATTTT. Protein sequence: CASRGTGDQPQHF.

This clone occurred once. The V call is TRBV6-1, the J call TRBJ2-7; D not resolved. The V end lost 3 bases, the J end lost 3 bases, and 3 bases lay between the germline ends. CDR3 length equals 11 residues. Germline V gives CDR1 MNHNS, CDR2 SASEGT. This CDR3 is CASSDHYEQYF. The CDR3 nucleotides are TGTGCCAGCAGTGACCACTACGAGCAGTACTTC.

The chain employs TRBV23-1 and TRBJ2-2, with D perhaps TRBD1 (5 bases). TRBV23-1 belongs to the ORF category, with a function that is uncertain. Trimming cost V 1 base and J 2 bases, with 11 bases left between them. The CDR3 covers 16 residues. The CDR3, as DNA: TGCGCCAGCAGTCAATTGGGGCAAGGAAACACCGGGGAGCTGTTTTTT. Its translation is CASSQLGQGNTGELFF.

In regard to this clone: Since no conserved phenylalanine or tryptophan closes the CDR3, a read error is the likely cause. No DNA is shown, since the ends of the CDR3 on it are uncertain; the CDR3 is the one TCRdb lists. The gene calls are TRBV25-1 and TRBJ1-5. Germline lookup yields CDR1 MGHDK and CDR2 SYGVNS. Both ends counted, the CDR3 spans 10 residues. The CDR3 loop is CASSDGVKTL.

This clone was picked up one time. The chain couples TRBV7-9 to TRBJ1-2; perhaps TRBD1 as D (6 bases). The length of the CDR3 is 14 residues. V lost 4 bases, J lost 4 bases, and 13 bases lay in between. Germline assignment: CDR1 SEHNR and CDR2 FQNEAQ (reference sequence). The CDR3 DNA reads TGTGCCAGCAGCTGGTCACAGGGTAGCTATGGCTACACCTTC. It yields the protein CASSWSQGSYGYTF.

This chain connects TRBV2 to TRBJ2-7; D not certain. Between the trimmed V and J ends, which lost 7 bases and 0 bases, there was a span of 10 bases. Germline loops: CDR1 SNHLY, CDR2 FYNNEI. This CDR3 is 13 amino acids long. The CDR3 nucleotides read TGTGCCAGCAAAAGGGCCTTCTCCTACGAGCAGTACTTC. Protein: CASKRAFSYEQYF.

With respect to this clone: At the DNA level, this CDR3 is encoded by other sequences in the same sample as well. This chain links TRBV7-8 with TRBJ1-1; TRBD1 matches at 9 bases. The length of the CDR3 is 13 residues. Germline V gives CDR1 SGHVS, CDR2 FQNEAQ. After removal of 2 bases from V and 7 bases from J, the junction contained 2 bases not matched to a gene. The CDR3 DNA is TGTGCCAGCAGCTTAACGGGACAGGGTGAAGCTTTCTTT. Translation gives CASSLTGQGEAFF. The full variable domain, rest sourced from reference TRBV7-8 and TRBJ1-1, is GAGVSQSPRYKVAKRGQDVALRCDPISGHVSLFWYQQALGQGPEFLTYFQNEAQLDKSGLPSDRFFAERPEGSVSTLKIQRTQQEDSAVYLCASSLTGQGEAFFGQGTRLTVV.

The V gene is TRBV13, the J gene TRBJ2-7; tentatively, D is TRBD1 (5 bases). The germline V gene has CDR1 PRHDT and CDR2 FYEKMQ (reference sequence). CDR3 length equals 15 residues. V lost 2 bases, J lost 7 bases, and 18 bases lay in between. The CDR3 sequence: CASSLRTLGRKEQYF. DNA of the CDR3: TGTGCCAGCAGCTTAAGGACATTAGGCAGGAAAGAGCAGTACTTC. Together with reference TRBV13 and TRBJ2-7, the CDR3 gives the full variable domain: AAGVIQSPRHLIKEKRETATLKCYPIPRHDTVYWYQQGPGQDPQFLISFYEKMQSDKGSIPDRFSAQQFSDYHSELNMSSLELGDSALYFCASSLRTLGRKEQYFGPGTRLTVT.

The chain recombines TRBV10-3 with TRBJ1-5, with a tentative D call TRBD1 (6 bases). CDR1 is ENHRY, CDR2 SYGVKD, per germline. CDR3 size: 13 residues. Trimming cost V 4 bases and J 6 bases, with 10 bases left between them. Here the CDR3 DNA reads TGTGCCATCAGTGCCCTAGGGGGTCAGCCCCAGCATTTT. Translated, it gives CAISALGGQPQHF.

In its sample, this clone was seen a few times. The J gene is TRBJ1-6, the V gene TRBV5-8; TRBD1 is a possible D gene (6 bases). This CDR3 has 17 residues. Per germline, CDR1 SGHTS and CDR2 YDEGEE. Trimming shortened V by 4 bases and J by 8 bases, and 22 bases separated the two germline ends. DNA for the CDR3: TGTGCCAGCAGCCAAGGAGGATCTACAGGGACCGATTCACCCCTCCACTTT. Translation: CASSQGGSTGTDSPLHF. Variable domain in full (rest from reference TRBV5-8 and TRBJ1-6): EAGVTQSPTHLIKTRGQQATLRCSPISGHTSVYWYQQALGLGLQFLLWYDEGEERNRGNFPPRFSGRQFPNYSSELNVNALELEDSALYLCASSQGGSTGTDSPLHFGNGTRLTVT.

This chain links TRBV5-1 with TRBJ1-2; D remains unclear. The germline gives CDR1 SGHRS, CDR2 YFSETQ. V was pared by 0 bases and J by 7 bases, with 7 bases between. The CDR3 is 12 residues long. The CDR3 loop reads CASSLEGSGYTF. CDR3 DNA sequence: TGCGCCAGCAGCTTGGAAGGGAGTGGCTACACCTTC. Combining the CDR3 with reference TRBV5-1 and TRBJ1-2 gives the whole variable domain KAGVTQTPRYLIKTRGQQVTLSCSPISGHRSVSWYQQTPGQGLQFLFEYFSETQRNKGNFPGRFSGRQFSNSRSEMNVSTLELGDSALYLCASSLEGSGYTFGSGTRLTVV.

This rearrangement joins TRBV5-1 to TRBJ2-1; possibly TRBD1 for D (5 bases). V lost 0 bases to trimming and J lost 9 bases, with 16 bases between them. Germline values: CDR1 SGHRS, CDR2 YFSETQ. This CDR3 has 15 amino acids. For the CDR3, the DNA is TGCGCCAGCAGCTTGGTCAGTAGGGGTAGCCGTGAGCAGTTCTTC. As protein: CASSLVSRGSREQFF.

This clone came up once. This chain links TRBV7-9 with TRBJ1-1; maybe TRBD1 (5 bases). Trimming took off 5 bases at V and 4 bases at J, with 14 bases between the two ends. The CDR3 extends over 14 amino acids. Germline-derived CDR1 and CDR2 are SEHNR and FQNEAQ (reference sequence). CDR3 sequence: CASSIDSYRTEAFF. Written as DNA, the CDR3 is TGTGCCAGCAGCATTGACAGTTATCGCACTGAAGCTTTCTTT.

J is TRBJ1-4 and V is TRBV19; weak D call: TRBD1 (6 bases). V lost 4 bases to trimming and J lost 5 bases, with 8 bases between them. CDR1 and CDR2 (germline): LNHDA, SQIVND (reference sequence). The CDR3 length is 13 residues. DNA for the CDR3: TGTGCCAGTAGTAGAAGGGGGAATGAAAAACTGTTTTTT. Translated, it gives CASSRRGNEKLFF.

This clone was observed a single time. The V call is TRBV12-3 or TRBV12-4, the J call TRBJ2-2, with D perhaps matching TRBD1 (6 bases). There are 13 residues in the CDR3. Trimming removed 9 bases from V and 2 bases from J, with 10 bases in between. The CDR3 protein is CASGQTNTGELFF. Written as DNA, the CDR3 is TGTGCCAGTGGACAGACAAACACCGGGGAGCTGTTTTTT.

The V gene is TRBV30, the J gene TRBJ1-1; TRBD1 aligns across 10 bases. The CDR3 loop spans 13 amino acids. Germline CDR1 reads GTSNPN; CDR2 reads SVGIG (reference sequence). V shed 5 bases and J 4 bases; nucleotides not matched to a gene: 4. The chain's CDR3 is CAWGGQGGTEAFF. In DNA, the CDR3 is TGTGCCTGGGGAGGACAGGGGGGCACTGAAGCTTTCTTT.